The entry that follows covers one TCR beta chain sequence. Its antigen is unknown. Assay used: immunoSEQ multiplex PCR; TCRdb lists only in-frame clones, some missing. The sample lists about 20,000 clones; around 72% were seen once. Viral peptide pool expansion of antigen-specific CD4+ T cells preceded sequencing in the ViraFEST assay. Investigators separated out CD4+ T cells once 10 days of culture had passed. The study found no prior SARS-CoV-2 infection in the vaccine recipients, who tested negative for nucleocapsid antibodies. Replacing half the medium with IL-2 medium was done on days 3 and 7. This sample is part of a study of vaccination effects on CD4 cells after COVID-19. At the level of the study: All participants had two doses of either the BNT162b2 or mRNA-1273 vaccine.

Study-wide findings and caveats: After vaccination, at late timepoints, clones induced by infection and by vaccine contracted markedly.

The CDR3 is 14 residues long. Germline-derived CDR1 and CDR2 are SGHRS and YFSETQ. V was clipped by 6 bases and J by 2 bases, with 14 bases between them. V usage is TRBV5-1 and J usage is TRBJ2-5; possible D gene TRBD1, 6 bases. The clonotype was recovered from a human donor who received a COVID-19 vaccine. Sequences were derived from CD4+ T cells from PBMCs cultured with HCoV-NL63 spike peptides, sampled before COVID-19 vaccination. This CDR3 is CASTPDSRQETQYF. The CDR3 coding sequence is TGCGCCAGCACCCCGGACAGCAGACAAGAGACCCAGTACTTC.